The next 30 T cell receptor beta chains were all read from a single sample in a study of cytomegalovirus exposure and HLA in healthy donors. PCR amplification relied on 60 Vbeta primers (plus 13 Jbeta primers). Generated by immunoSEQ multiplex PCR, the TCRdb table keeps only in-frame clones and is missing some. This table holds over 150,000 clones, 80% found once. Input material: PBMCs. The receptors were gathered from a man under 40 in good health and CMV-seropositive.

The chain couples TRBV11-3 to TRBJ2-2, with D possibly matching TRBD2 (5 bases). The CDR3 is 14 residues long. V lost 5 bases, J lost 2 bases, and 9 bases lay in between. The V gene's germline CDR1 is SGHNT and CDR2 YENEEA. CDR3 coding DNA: TGTGCCAGCAGCGACGGAGGAAACACCGGGGAGCTGTTTTTT. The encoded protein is CASSDGGNTGELFF.

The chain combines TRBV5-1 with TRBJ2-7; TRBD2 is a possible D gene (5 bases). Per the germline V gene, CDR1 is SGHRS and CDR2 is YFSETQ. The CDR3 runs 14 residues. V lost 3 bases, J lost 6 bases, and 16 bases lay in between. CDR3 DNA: TGCGCCAGCAGCTCCGGACGGGATCCGGCCGAGCAGTACTTC. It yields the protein CASSSGRDPAEQYF.

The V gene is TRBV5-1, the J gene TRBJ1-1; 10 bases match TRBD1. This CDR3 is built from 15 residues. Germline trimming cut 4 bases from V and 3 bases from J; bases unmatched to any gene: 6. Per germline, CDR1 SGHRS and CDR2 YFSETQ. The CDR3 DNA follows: TGCGCCAGCAGCCTCGGACAGGGGGGGGACACTGAAGCTTTCTTT. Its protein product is CASSLGQGGDTEAFF.

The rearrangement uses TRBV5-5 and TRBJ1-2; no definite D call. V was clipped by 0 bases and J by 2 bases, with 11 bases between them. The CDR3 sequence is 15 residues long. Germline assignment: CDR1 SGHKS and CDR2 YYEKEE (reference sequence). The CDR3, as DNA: TGTGCCAGCAGCTTGGCTCCCCCGGAGAACTATGGCTACACCTTC. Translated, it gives CASSLAPPENYGYTF.

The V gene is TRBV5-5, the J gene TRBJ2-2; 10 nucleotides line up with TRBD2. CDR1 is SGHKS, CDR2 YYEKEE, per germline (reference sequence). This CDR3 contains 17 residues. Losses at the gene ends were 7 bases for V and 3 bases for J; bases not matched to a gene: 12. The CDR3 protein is CASHRLAGAADTGELFF. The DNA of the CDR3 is TGTGCCAGCCATCGCCTAGCGGGAGCCGCGGACACCGGGGAGCTGTTTTTT.

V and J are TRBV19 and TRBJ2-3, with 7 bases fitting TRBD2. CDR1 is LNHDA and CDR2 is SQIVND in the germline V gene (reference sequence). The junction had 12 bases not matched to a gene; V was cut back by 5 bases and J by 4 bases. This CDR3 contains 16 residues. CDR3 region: CASSATKGGSADTQYF. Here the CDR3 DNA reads TGTGCCAGTAGTGCCACCAAGGGCGGGAGCGCAGATACGCAGTATTTT.

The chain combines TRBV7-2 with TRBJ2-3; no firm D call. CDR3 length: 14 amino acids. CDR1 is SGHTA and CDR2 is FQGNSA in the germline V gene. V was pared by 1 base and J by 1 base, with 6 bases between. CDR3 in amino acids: CASSLDSRTDTQYF. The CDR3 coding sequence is TGTGCCAGCAGCTTAGACTCTCGCACAGATACGCAGTATTTT. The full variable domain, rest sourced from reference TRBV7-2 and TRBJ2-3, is GAGVSQSPSNKVTEKGKDVELRCDPISGHTALYWYRQSLGQGLEFLIYFQGNSAPDKSGLPSDRFSAERTGGSVSTLTIQRTQQEDSAVYLCASSLDSRTDTQYFGPGTRLTVL.

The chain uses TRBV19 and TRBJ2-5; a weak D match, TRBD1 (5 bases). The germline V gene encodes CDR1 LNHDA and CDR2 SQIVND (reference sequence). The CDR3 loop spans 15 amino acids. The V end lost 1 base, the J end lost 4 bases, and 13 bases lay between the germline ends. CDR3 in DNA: TGTGCCAGTAGTATAGCAGGGCTCCCGGGAGAGACCCAGTACTTC. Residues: CASSIAGLPGETQYF.

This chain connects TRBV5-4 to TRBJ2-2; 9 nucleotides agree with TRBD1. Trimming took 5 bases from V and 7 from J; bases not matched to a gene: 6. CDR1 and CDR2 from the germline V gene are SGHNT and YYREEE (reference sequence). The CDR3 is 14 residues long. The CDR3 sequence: CASRANRGHGELFF. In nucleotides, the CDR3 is TGTGCCAGCAGAGCAAACAGGGGGCACGGGGAGCTGTTTTTT.

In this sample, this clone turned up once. The CDR3 region is CASSLDLRAGVEKLFF. CDR3 DNA sequence: TGTGCCAGCAGCTTAGATCTCAGGGCCGGCGTCGAAAAACTGTTTTTT. This rearrangement joins TRBV11-2 to TRBJ1-4; perhaps TRBD1 as D (5 bases). The CDR3 contains 16 residues. Germline V gene data show CDR1 as SGHAT and CDR2 as FQNNGV. The ends were cut back, 0 bases at V and 8 bases at J, with 16 bases in the middle.

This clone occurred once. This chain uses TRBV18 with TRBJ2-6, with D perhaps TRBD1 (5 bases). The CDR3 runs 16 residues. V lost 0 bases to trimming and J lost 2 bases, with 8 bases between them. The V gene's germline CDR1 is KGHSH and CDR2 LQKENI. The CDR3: CASSPPVGPGANVLTF. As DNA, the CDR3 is TGTGCCAGCTCACCACCGGTGGGGCCTGGGGCCAACGTCCTGACTTTC.

The CDR3 sequence: CASSIVERGYNEQFF. CDR3 nucleotides: TGTGCCAGTAGTATAGTTGAGCGGGGCTACAATGAGCAGTTCTTC. The chain combines TRBV19 with TRBJ2-1; 7 nucleotides align to TRBD2. Germline V gene sequence: CDR1 LNHDA, CDR2 SQIVND (reference sequence). The CDR3 totals 15 residues. Losses at the gene ends were 1 base for V and 3 bases for J; bases not matched to a gene: 3.

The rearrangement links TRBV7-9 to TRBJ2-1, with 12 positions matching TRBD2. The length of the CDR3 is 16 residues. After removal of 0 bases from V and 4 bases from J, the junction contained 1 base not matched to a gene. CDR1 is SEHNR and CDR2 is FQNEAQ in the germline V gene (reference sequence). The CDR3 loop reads CASSLAGLAGYNEQFF. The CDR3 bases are TGTGCCAGCAGCTTAGCGGGACTAGCGGGTTACAATGAGCAGTTCTTC.

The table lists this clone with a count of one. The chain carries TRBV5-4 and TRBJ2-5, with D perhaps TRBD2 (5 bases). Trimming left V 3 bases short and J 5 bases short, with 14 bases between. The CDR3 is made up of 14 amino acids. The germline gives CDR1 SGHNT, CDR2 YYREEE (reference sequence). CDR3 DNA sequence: TGTGCCAGCAGCTACGGACTCTCCAGGGAGACCCAGTACTTC. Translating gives CASSYGLSRETQYF.

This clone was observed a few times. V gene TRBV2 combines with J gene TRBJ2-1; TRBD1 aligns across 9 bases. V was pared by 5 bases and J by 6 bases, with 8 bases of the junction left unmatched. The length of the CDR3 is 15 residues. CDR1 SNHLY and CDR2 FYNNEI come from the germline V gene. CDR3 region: CASSKTGGGGNEQFF. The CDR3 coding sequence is TGTGCCAGCAGTAAAACAGGGGGCGGTGGCAATGAGCAGTTCTTC.

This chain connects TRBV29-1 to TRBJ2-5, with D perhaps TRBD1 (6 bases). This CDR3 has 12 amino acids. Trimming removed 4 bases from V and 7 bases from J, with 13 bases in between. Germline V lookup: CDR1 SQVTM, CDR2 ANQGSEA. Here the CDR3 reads CSVVTTGWTQYF. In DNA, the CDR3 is TGCAGCGTTGTCACTACAGGGTGGACCCAGTACTTC.

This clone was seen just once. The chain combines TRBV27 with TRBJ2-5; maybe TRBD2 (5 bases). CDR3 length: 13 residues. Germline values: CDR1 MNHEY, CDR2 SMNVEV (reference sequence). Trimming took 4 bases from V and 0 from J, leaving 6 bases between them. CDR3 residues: CASSSDYQETQYF. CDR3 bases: TGTGCCAGCAGTTCGGACTACCAAGAGACCCAGTACTTC.

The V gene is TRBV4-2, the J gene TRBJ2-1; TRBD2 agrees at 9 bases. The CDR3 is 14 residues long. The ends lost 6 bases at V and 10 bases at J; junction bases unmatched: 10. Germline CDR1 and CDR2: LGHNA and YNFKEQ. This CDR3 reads CASSLAGSSSEQFF. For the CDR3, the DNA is TGTGCCAGCAGTCTAGCGGGGAGCTCGAGCGAGCAGTTCTTC.

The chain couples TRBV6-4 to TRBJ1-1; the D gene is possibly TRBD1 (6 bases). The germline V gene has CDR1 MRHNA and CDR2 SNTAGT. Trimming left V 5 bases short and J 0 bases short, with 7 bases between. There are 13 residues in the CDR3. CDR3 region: CASSPGVNTEAFF. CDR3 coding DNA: TGTGCCAGCAGTCCAGGGGTGAACACTGAAGCTTTCTTT.

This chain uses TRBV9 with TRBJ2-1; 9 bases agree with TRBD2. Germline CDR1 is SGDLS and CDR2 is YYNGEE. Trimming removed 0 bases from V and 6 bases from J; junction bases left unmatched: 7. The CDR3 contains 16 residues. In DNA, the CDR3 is TGTGCCAGCAGCGTAGGTCTAGCGGGGATCCTCAATGAGCAGTTCTTC. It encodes CASSVGLAGILNEQFF.

The CDR3 reads CASSLAARRETQYF. In nucleotides, the CDR3 is TGCGCCAGCAGCTTGGCCGCGAGGCGAGAGACCCAGTACTTC. V gene TRBV5-1 combines with J gene TRBJ2-5; D is unresolved. There are 14 residues in the CDR3. Germline V gene sequence: CDR1 SGHRS, CDR2 YFSETQ. The germline V and J ends were trimmed by 0 bases and 4 bases, with 10 bases remaining between them.

CDR3 DNA sequence: TGTGCCAGCAGCCAAGACCCCGGGGATACGCAGTATTTT. Its protein is CASSQDPGDTQYF. This chain links TRBV4-2 with TRBJ2-3; D uncertain. Per germline, CDR1 LGHNA and CDR2 YNFKEQ. The V and J ends lost 0 bases and 6 bases respectively, with 7 bases between them. This CDR3 spans 13 amino acids.

The CDR3 DNA follows: TGCAGCGTTGAAGGAGGGTCGCCTAGCGGAGGCAGAGAGACCCAGTACTTC. Translation gives CSVEGGSPSGGRETQYF. This chain joins TRBV29-1 and TRBJ2-5; 7 bases fit TRBD2. Per the germline V gene, CDR1 is SQVTM and CDR2 is ANQGSEA. The CDR3 spans 17 residues. J gave up 4 bases and V 1 base, and 15 bases lay outside the gene matches.

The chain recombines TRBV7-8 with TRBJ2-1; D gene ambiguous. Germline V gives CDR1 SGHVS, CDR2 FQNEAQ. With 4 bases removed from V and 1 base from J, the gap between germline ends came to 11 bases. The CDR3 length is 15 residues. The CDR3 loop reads CASSSHAKSYNEQFF. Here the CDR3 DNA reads TGTGCCAGCAGCTCACACGCAAAATCCTACAATGAGCAGTTCTTC.

This CDR3 reads CASSWGDRPYEQYF. The CDR3 bases are TGCGCCAGCAGCTGGGGGGACAGACCCTACGAGCAGTACTTC. The rearrangement links TRBV5-1 to TRBJ2-7; a weak D match, TRBD1 (7 bases). Germline V CDR1 and CDR2: SGHRS, YFSETQ. The V gene lost 3 bases and the J gene lost 2 bases, with 12 bases spanning the gap. The CDR3 contains 14 residues. The full variable domain, completed using reference TRBV5-1 and TRBJ2-7, is KAGVTQTPRYLIKTRGQQVTLSCSPISGHRSVSWYQQTPGQGLQFLFEYFSETQRNKGNFPGRFSGRQFSNSRSEMNVSTLELGDSALYLCASSWGDRPYEQYFGPGTRLTVT.

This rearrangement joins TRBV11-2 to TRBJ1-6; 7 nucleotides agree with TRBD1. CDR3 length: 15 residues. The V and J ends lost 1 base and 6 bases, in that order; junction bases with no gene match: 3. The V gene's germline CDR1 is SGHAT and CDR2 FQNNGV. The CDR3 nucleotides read TGTGCCAGCAGCTTAGTGGGACAGATTAATTCACCCCTCCACTTT. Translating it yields CASSLVGQINSPLHF.

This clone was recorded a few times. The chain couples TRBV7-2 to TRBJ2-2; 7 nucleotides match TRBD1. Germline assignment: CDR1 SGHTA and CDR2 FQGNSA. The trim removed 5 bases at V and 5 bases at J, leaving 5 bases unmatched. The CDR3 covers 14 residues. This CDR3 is CASSLKQGTGELFF. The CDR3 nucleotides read TGTGCCAGCAGCCTGAAACAGGGGACCGGGGAGCTGTTTTTT.

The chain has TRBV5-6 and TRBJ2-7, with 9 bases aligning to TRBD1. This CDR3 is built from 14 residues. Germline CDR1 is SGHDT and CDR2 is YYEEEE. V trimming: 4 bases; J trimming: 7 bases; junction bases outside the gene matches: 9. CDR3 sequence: CASSIGQGRREQYF. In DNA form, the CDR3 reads TGTGCCAGCAGCATCGGACAGGGGAGAAGGGAGCAGTACTTC.

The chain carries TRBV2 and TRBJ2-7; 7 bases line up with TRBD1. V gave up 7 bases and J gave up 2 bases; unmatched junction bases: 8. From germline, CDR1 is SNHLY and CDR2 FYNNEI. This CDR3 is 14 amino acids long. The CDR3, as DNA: TGTGCCAGCAAGCGACAGGGTCTAACCTACGAGCAGTACTTC. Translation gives CASKRQGLTYEQYF.

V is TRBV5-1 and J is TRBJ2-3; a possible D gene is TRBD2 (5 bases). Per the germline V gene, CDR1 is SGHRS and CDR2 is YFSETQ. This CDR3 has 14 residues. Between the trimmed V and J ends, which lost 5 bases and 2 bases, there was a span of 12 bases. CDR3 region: CASSGERTTDTQYF. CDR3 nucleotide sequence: TGCGCCAGCAGTGGGGAGCGGACCACAGATACGCAGTATTTT.